This T cell receptor (beta chain) is drawn from a study of T cell changes during pregnancy in multiple sclerosis. Measured with immunoSEQ multiplex PCR; TCRdb has only the in-frame clones, and not every one. This table holds 60,000 to 70,000 clones, 91% found once. The sample consisted of peripheral blood, taken in the third trimester of pregnancy. The clonotype was recovered from a female donor in good health, enrolled as a control in a pregnancy study.

The CDR3 protein is CATLFGLTQYF. CDR3 DNA: TGTGCCACCCTGTTTGGGCTTACGCAGTATTTT. This chain uses TRBV27 with TRBJ2-3; no firm D call. Trimming removed 10 bases at V and 8 bases at J, with 13 bases between. Germline loops: CDR1 MNHEY, CDR2 SMNVEV (reference sequence). This CDR3 comprises 11 residues.